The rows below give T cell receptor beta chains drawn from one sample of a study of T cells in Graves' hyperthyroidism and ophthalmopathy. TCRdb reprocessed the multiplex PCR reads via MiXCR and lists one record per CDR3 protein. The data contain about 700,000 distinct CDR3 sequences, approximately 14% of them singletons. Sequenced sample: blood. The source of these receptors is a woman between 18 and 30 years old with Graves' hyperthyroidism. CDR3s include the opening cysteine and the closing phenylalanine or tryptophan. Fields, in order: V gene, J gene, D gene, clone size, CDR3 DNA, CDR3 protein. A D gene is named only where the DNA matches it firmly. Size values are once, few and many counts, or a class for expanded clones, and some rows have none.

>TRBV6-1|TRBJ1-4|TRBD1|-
TGTGCCAGCAGTTCCCCGGGACAGTCAAATGAAAAACTGTTTTTT
CASSSPGQSNEKLFF
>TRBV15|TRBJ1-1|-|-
TGTGCCACCAGCTGGGACGGAAACACTGAAGCTTTCTTT
CATSWDGNTEAFF
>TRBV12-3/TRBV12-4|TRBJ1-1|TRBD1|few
TGTGCCGGCAGCGTACTCCCTCTGGACAGGGGAGGCACTGAAGCTTTCTTT
CAGSVLPLDRGGTEAFF
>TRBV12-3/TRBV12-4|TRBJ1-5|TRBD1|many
TGTGCCAGCAGTTATTCCGGGACAGGGTTGGGCGGTCAGCCCCAGCATTTT
CASSYSGTGLGGQPQHF
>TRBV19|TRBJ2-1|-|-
TGTGCCAGTAGTACTACTAGTAGGAATGAGCAGTTCTTC
CASSTTSRNEQFF
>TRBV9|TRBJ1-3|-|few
TGTGCCAGCAGCGCCTCAGGATACTCTGGAAACACCATATATTTT
CASSASGYSGNTIYF
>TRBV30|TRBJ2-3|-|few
TGTGCCGCAAATAGGGCTCACACAGATACGCAGTATTTT
CAANRAHTDTQYF
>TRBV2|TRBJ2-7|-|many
TGTGCCAGCAGTCTCGCAGGGGCGAAGAACGAGCAGTACTTC
CASSLAGAKNEQYF
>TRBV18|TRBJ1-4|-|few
TGTGCCAGCTCGCAGGGTTCCAATGAAAAACTGTTTTTT
CASSQGSNEKLFF
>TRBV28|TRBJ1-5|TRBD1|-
TGTGCCAGCAGTTTATTTTATGGGCCAGGGGGCTATCAGCCCCAGCATTTT
CASSLFYGPGGYQPQHF
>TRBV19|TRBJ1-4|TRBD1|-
TGTGCCAGTAAAGGGCCGTCTCACAGGGGGCCTTCTGAAAAACTGTTTTTT
CASKGPSHRGPSEKLFF
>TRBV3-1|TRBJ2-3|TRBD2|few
TGTGCCAGCAGCTCGGGGGGGGCCACCGGAGATACGCAGTATTTT
CASSSGGATGDTQYF
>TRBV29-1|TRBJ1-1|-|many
TGCAGCGTTGATGGGACCTTGATCACTGAAGCTTTCTTT
CSVDGTLITEAFF
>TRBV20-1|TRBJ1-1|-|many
TGCAGTGCTAGATTAGGGGGGCTGGACACTGAAGCTTTCTTT
CSARLGGLDTEAFF
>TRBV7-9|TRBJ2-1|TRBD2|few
TGTGCCAGCAGCCCACGGACTAGCAGTATCGGGAATGAGCAGTTCTTC
CASSPRTSSIGNEQFF
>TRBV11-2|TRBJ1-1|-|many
TGTGCCAGCAGTCCCCTCCGGGGGGGCCCGAACACTGAAGCTTTCTTT
CASSPLRGGPNTEAFF
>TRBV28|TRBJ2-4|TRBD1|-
TGTGCCAGCAGTCCCCGACAGGGCCTGGCCAAAAACATTCAGTACTTC
CASSPRQGLAKNIQYF
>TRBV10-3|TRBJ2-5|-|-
TGTGCCATCTCAGGGGAGGGAGAGACCCAGTACTTC
CAISGEGETQYF
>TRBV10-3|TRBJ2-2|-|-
TGTGCCATCAGACAGAACACCGGGGAGCTGTTTTTT
CAIRQNTGELFF
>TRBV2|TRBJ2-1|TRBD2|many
TGTGCCAGCAGTGAATGGGGAGGGCTAGAATTGAGCTCCTACAATGAGCAGTTCTTC
CASSEWGGLELSSYNEQFF
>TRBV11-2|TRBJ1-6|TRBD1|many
TGTGCCAGCAGCTCCCCCGGGACAGGAAAGAATGGGATACCCCTCCACTTT
CASSSPGTGKNGIPLHF
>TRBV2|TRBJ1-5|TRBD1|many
TGTGCCAGCAGTCTCCGGACAGGGGGGTTAGGTCAGCCCCAGCATTTT
CASSLRTGGLGQPQHF